This T cell receptor beta chain was sequenced during a study of cytomegalovirus exposure and HLA in healthy donors. Overall study findings and caveats: Cytomegalovirus-associated TCR beta chains were listed, numbering some 150. Earlier analysis yielded a pattern in which most TCR beta V segments were productive about 87% or about 30% of the time. There were a few CMV-associated chains whose specificity for CMV antigens was confirmed in vitro.

With regard to this clone: Its cognate antigen is unknown.

This CDR3 comprises 16 residues. The V gene's germline CDR1 is SGHRS and CDR2 YFSETQ. The trim removed 2 bases at V and 1 base at J, leaving 4 bases unmatched. Vbeta (60) and Jbeta (13) primers were used in the PCR. Method: immunoSEQ multiplex PCR; TCRdb's copy keeps in-frame clones and lacks some. Found here are around 150,000 clones, roughly 80% of them singletons; the top ten hold roughly 2%. Each of the donors was a healthy bone marrow donor. This receptor was taken from a man aged 50 or older in good health and CMV-seropositive. The V gene is TRBV5-1, the J gene TRBJ1-3; 9 bases match TRBD1. The specimen sequenced was PBMCs. The CDR3 region is CASSLQGQGSGNTIYF. The CDR3 coding sequence is TGCGCCAGCAGCTTACAGGGACAGGGATCTGGAAACACCATATATTTT.